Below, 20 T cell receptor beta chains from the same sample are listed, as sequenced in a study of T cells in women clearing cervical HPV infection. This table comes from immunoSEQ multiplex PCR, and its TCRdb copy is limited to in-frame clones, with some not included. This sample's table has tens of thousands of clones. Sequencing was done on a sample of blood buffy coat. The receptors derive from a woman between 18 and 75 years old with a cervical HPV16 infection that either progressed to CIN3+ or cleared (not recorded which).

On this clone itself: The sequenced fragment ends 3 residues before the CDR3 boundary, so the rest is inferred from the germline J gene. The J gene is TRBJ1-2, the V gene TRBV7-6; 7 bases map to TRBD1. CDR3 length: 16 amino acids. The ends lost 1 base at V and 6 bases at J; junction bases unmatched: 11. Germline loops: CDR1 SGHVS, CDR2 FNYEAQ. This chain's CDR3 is CASSLGDSLKGDGYTF. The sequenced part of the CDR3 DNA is TGTGCCAGCAGCTTAGGGGACAGCCTTAAGGGCGATGGC.

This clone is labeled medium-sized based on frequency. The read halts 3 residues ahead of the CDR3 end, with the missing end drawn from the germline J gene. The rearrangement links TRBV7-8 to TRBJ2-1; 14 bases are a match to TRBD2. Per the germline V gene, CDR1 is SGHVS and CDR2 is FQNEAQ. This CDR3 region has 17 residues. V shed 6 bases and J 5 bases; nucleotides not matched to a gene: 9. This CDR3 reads CASRAGTSGSFDNEQFF. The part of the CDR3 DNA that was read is TGTGCCAGCAGGGCTGGGACTAGCGGGAGTTTTGACAATGAG. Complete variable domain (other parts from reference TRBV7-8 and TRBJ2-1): GAGVSQSPRYKVAKRGQDVALRCDPISGHVSLFWYQQALGQGPEFLTYFQNEAQLDKSGLPSDRFFAERPEGSVSTLKIQRTQQEDSAVYLCASRAGTSGSFDNEQFFGPGTRLTVL.

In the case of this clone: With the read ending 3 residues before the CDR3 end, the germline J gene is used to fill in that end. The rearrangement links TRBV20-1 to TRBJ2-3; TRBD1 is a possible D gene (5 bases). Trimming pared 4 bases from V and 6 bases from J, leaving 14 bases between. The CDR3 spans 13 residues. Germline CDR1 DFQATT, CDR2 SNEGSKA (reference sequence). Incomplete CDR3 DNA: TGCAGTGCTATGGGCGAATGGGGCGATACG. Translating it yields CSAMGEWGDT. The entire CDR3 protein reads CSAMGEWGDTQYF.

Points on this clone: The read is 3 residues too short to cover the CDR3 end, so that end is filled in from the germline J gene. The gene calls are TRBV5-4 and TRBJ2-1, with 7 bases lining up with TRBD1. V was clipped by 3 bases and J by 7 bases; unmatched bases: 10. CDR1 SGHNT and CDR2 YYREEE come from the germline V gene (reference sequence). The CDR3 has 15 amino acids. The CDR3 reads CASSSDPGGQNEQFF. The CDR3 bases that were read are TGTGCCAGCAGCTCAGACCCAGGGGGACAGAATGAG. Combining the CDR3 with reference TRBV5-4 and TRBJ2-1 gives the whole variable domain ETGVTQSPTHLIKTRGQQVTLRCSSQSGHNTVSWYQQALGQGPQFIFQYYREEENGRGNFPPRFSGLQFPNYSSELNVNALELDDSALYLCASSSDPGGQNEQFFGPGTRLTVL.

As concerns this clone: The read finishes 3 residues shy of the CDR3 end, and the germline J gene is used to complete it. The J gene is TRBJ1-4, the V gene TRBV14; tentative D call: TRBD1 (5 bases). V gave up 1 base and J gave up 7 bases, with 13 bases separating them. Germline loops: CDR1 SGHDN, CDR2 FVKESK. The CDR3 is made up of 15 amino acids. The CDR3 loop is CASSQGPGRGEKLFF. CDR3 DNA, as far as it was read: TGTGCCAGCAGCCAAGGGCCAGGGCGAGGTGAAAAA.

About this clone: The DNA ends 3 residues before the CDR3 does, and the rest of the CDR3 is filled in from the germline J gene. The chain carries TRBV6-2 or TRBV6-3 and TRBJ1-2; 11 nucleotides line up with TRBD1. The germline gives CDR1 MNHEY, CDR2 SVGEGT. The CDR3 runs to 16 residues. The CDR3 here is CASRRPRTGGSNDYTF. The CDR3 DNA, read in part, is TGTGCCAGCAGACGGCCCCGGACAGGGGGCTCTAATGAC.

The CDR3 reads CASSLDSSGNTIYF. The DNA read from the CDR3 is TGCGCCAGCAGCTTGGACAGCTCTGGAAACACC. The chain is built from TRBV5-1 and TRBJ1-3; D is uncertain. Sequencing ends 3 residues short of the CDR3 end; the germline J gene provides the rest. The V end was cut by 0 bases, the J end by 0 bases, with 4 bases between. The germline V gene has CDR1 SGHRS and CDR2 YFSETQ. The CDR3 sequence is 14 residues long.

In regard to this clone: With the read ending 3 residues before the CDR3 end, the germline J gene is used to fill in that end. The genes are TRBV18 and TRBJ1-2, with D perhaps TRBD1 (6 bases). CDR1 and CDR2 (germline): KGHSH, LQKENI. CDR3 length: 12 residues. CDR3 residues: CASSKGGEIYTF. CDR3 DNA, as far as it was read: TGTGCCAGCTCAAAGGGGGGGGAAATC.

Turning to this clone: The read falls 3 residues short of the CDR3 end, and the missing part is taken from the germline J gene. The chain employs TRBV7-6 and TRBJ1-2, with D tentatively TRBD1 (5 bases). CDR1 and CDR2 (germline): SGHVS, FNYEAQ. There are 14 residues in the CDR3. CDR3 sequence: CASSLGGATDTYTF. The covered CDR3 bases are TGTGCCAGCAGCTTAGGCGGGGCGACAGATACC.

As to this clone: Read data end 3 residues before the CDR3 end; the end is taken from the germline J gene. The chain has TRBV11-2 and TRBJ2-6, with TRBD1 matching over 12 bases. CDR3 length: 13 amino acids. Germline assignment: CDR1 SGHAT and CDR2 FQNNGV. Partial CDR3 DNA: TGTGCCAGCAGAAAGGGACAGGGGGCTATC. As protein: CASRKGQGAI. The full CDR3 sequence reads CASRKGQGAILTF. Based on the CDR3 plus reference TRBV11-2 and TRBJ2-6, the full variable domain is EAGVAQSPRYKIIEKRQSVAFWCNPISGHATLYWYQQILGQGPKLLIQFQNNGVVDDSQLPKDRFSAERLKGVDSTLKIQPAKLEDSAVYLCASRKGQGAILTFGAGSRLTVL.

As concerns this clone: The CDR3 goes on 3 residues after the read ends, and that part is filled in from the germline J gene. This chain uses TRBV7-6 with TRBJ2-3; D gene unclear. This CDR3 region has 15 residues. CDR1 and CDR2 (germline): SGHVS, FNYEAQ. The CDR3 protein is CASSLEVGSQETQYF. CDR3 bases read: TGTGCCAGCAGCTTAGAGGTGGGCAGCCAAGAGACG.

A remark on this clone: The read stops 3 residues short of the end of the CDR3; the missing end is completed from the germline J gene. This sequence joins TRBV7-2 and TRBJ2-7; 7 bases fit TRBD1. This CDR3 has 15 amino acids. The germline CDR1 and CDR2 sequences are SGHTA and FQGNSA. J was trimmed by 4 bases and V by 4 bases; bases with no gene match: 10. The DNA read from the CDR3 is TGTGCCAGCAGCTACAGGGGACACGGCGGGTACGAG. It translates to CASSYRGHGGYE. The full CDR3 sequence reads CASSYRGHGGYEQYF.

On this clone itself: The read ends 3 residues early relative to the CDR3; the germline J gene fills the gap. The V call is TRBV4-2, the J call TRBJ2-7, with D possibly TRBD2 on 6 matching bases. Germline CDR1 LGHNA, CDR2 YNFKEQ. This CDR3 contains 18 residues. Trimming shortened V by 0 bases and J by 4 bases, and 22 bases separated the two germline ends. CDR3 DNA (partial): TGTGCCAGCAGCCAAGAAATCCCTGTTCTAGCGAAACCTTACGAG. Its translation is CASSQEIPVLAKPYE. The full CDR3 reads CASSQEIPVLAKPYEQYF.

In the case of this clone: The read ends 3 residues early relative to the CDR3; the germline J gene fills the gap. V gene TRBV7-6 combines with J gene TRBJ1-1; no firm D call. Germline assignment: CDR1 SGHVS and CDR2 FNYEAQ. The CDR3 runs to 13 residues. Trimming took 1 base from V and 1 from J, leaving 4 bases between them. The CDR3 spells CASSLDRNTEAFF. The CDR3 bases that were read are TGTGCCAGCAGCTTAGATAGGAACACTGAA.

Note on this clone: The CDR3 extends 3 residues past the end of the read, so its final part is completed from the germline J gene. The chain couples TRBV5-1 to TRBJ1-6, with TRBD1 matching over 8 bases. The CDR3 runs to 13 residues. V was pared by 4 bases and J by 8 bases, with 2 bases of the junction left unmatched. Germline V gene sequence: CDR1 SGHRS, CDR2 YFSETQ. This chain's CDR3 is CASSADRDSPLHF. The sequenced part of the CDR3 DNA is TGCGCCAGCAGCGCGGACAGGGATTCACCC.

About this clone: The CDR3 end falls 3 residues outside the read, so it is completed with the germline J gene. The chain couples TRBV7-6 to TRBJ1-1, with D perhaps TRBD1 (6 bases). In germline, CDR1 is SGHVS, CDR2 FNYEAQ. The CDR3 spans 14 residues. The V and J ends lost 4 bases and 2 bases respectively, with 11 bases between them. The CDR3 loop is CASSSGGPNTEAFF. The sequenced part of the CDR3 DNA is TGTGCCAGCAGCTCGGGGGGCCCAAACACTGAA. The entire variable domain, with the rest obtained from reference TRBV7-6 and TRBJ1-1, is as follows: GAGVSQSPRYKVTKRGQDVALRCDPISGHVSLYWYRQALGQGPEFLTYFNYEAQQDKSGLPNDRFSAERPEGSISTLTIQRTEQRDSAMYRCASSSGGPNTEAFFGQGTRLTVV.

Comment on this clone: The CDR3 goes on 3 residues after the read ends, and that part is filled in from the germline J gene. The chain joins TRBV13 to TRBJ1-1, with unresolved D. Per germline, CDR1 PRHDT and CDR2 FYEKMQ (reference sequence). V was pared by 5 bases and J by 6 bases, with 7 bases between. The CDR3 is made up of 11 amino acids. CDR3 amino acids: CASSLEAEAFF. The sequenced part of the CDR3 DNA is TGTGCCAGCAGCCTCGAGGCTGAA.

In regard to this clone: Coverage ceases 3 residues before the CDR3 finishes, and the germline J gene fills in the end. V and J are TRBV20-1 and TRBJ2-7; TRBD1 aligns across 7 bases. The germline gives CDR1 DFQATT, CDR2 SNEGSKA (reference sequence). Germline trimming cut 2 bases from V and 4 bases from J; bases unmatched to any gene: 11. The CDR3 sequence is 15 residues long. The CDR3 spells CSARNPTGWGYEQYF. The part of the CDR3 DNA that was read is TGCAGTGCTAGAAACCCGACAGGGTGGGGGTACGAG.

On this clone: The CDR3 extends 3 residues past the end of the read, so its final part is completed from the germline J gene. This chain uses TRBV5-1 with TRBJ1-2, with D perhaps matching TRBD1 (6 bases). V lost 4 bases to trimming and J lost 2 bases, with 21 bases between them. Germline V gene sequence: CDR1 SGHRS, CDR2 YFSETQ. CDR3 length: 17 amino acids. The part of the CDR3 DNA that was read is TGCGCCAGCAGCACCTCCTCGGTTATTAGGGGGAACTATGGC. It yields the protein CASSTSSVIRGNYG. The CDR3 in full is CASSTSSVIRGNYGYTF. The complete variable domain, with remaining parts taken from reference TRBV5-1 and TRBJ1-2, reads KAGVTQTPRYLIKTRGQQVTLSCSPISGHRSVSWYQQTPGQGLQFLFEYFSETQRNKGNFPGRFSGRQFSNSRSEMNVSTLELGDSALYLCASSTSSVIRGNYGYTFGSGTRLTVV.

CDR3 loop: CSARDIISGGQGGTQYF. The CDR3 bases that were read are TGCAGTGCTAGAGATATAATTAGCGGGGGCCAGGGAGGGACC. The gene calls are TRBV20-1 and TRBJ2-5; 9 bases align to TRBD2. Sequencing ends 3 residues short of the CDR3 end; the germline J gene provides the rest. The CDR3 covers 17 residues. The junction had 15 bases not matched to a gene; V was cut back by 0 bases and J by 7 bases. Germline V CDR1 and CDR2: DFQATT, SNEGSKA (reference sequence).